Listed below are T cell receptor beta chains from one sample, sequenced in a study of T cells in Graves' hyperthyroidism and ophthalmopathy. TCRdb used MiXCR to reprocess the multiplex PCR reads, holding one entry per CDR3 protein. The data contain tens of thousands of distinct CDR3 sequences, approximately 50% of them singletons. Source material: peripheral blood or thyroid tissue (not recorded which). The receptor set was obtained from a young man with Graves' hyperthyroidism. Both conserved end residues are part of each CDR3.

j_call v_call cdr3_aa
TRBJ1-5 TRBV5-1 CASRLDRGANQPQHF
TRBJ1-5 TRBV7-2 CASSPRQSNQPQHF
TRBJ2-5 TRBV18 CASSPYGQPPQETQYF
TRBJ2-5 TRBV29-1 CSAWGQGLETQYF
TRBJ1-2 TRBV7-2 CASSLRGDSHGYTF
TRBJ2-5 TRBV29-1 CSVDREETQYF
TRBJ2-5 TRBV4-2 CASSREGLAQETQYF
TRBJ2-5 TRBV24-1 CATSEPNRAGETQYF
TRBJ2-2 TRBV12-3/TRBV12-4 CARNLAGGTGELFF
TRBJ2-2 TRBV6-6 CASSYWSATGELFF
TRBJ2-7 TRBV10-3 CAISEVGQGYEQYF
TRBJ2-2 TRBV2 CASSPVTGRLFWSRELFF
TRBJ2-5 TRBV7-7 CASSDSGGASETQYF
TRBJ2-7 TRBV7-2 CASSLAQGAYYEQYF
TRBJ1-2 TRBV10-3 CAISEARGRIGYTF
TRBJ1-1 TRBV19 CASKLQGANTEAFF
TRBJ2-7 TRBV6-1 CASIEFEGRKDEQYF
TRBJ2-6 TRBV12-3/TRBV12-4 CASRQGVGANVLTF
TRBJ1-5 TRBV20-1 CSAPRDRGHQPQHF
TRBJ2-5 TRBV24-1 CATSDPRHGETQYF
TRBJ1-6 TRBV15 CATSSVAYNSPLHF
TRBJ2-7 TRBV6-2/TRBV6-3 CAISADGGPYEQYF
TRBJ2-5 TRBV9 CASSGDRVETQYF
TRBJ1-2 TRBV12-3/TRBV12-4 CASRGTYGYTF